Listed below are T cell receptor beta chains from one sample, sequenced in a study of T cell responses to AZD1222 COVID-19 vaccine. Clones were read by immunoSEQ multiplex PCR, and TCRdb kept only the in-frame ones, dropping some. Of about 170,000 clones listed, just over 90% are singletons. The specimen was peripheral blood, collected on day 0 of AZD1222 vaccination. The receptors stem from an adult in good health. The CDR3 runs from the conserved cysteine through the conserved F or W. A D gene is named only where the DNA matches it firmly.

CDR3 length: 17; V gene: TRBV21-1; J gene: TRBJ2-7; D gene: .; CDR3 protein: CASSKETGVDTLSEQYF; CDR3 DNA: TGTGCCAGCAGCAAAGAGACAGGCGTGGATACTTTGAGCGAGCAGTACTTC
CDR3 length: 16; V gene: TRBV11-2; J gene: TRBJ2-7; D gene: .; CDR3 protein: CASISPGIQGYGEQYF; CDR3 DNA: TGTGCCAGCATAAGCCCAGGGATTCAGGGGTACGGCGAGCAGTACTTC
CDR3 length: 15; V gene: TRBV19; J gene: TRBJ1-6; D gene: .; CDR3 protein: CASSIVGRWNSPLHF; CDR3 DNA: TGTGCCAGTAGTATTGTAGGACGGTGGAATTCACCCCTCCACTTT
CDR3 length: 15; V gene: TRBV27; J gene: TRBJ2-1; D gene: .; CDR3 protein: CASSFRQPLYNEQFF; CDR3 DNA: TGTGCCAGCAGTTTTCGGCAGCCACTCTACAATGAGCAGTTCTTC
CDR3 length: 17; V gene: TRBV7-8; J gene: TRBJ2-7; D gene: TRBD1; CDR3 protein: CASSLEWAGTGDYEQYF; CDR3 DNA: TGTGCCAGCAGCTTAGAGTGGGCCGGGACAGGGGACTACGAGCAGTACTTC
CDR3 length: 13; V gene: TRBV5-6; J gene: TRBJ1-2; D gene: .; CDR3 protein: CASSLGVKTGYTF; CDR3 DNA: TGTGCCAGCAGCTTGGGGGTCAAAACTGGCTACACCTTC
CDR3 length: 10; V gene: TRBV6-5; J gene: TRBJ1-6; D gene: .; CDR3 protein: CASNSSPLHF; CDR3 DNA: TGTGCCAGCAATAGTTCACCCCTCCACTTT
CDR3 length: 16; V gene: TRBV5-1; J gene: TRBJ1-2; D gene: .; CDR3 protein: CASGVAGSQIDYGYTF; CDR3 DNA: TGCGCCAGCGGCGTCGCAGGGAGTCAAATCGACTATGGCTACACCTTC
CDR3 length: 14; V gene: TRBV11-2; J gene: TRBJ2-1; D gene: .; CDR3 protein: CASRGNPSYNEQFF; CDR3 DNA: TGTGCCAGCCGCGGGAACCCCTCCTACAATGAGCAGTTCTTC
CDR3 length: 14; V gene: TRBV30; J gene: TRBJ1-4; D gene: .; CDR3 protein: CAWTGWWGREKLFF; CDR3 DNA: TGTGCCTGGACCGGTTGGTGGGGTCGAGAAAAACTGTTTTTT
CDR3 length: 15; V gene: TRBV3-1/TRBV3-2; J gene: TRBJ2-1; D gene: .; CDR3 protein: CASSQVWLEASGQFF; CDR3 DNA: TGTGCCAGCAGCCAAGTCTGGTTAGAGGCTTCGGGGCAGTTCTTC
CDR3 length: 16; V gene: TRBV5-1; J gene: TRBJ2-5; D gene: .; CDR3 protein: CASSPPRARERETQYF; CDR3 DNA: TGCGCCAGCAGCCCACCCAGGGCTAGGGAACGAGAGACCCAGTACTTC
CDR3 length: 13; V gene: TRBV6-5; J gene: TRBJ1-6; D gene: .; CDR3 protein: CASGSIGYSPLHF; CDR3 DNA: TGTGCCAGCGGTTCTATCGGATATTCACCCCTCCACTTT
CDR3 length: 14; V gene: TRBV19; J gene: TRBJ2-4; D gene: TRBD2; CDR3 protein: CASSKPTSGPIQYF; CDR3 DNA: TGTGCCAGTAGTAAACCCACTAGCGGTCCTATTCAGTACTTC
CDR3 length: 15; V gene: TRBV9; J gene: TRBJ2-3; D gene: .; CDR3 protein: CASSVGWATTDTQYF; CDR3 DNA: TGTGCCAGCAGCGTAGGTTGGGCGACCACAGATACGCAGTATTTT
CDR3 length: 16; V gene: TRBV10-2; J gene: TRBJ2-7; D gene: .; CDR3 protein: CASSESPGRASYEQYF; CDR3 DNA: TGCGCCAGCAGTGAATCCCCGGGAAGGGCCTCCTACGAGCAGTACTTC
CDR3 length: 16; V gene: TRBV3-1/TRBV3-2; J gene: TRBJ2-6; D gene: .; CDR3 protein: CASSQGQGSGANVLTF; CDR3 DNA: TGTGCCAGCAGCCAAGGGCAGGGGTCTGGGGCCAACGTCCTGACTTTC
CDR3 length: 13; V gene: TRBV11-2; J gene: TRBJ2-7; D gene: .; CDR3 protein: CASSLEGGGDQYF; CDR3 DNA: TGTGCCAGCAGCTTAGAGGGGGGCGGTGATCAGTACTTC
CDR3 length: 13; V gene: TRBV5-5; J gene: TRBJ1-3; D gene: .; CDR3 protein: CASSLGGGNTIYF; CDR3 DNA: TGTGCCAGCAGCCTGGGGGGAGGAAACACCATATATTTT
CDR3 length: 14; V gene: TRBV6-5; J gene: TRBJ1-2; D gene: .; CDR3 protein: CASFLGGSLYGYTF; CDR3 DNA: TGTGCCAGCTTCTTAGGAGGATCTCTCTATGGCTACACCTTC
CDR3 length: 14; V gene: TRBV5-1; J gene: TRBJ2-2; D gene: .; CDR3 protein: CASSFQGNTGELFF; CDR3 DNA: TGCGCCAGCAGCTTTCAAGGGAATACCGGGGAGCTGTTTTTT
CDR3 length: 13; V gene: TRBV7-9; J gene: TRBJ2-3; D gene: .; CDR3 protein: CASSRLSTDTQYF; CDR3 DNA: TGTGCCAGCAGCCGTCTCAGCACAGATACGCAGTATTTT
CDR3 length: 11; V gene: TRBV18; J gene: TRBJ2-3; D gene: .; CDR3 protein: CATRMLDTQYF; CDR3 DNA: TGTGCCACCCGAATGCTGGATACGCAGTATTTT
CDR3 length: 16; V gene: TRBV5-6; J gene: TRBJ1-6; D gene: TRBD1; CDR3 protein: CASSFITGTGNSPLHF; CDR3 DNA: TGTGCCAGCAGCTTTATAACCGGGACAGGGAATTCACCCCTCCACTTT
CDR3 length: 14; V gene: TRBV6-1; J gene: TRBJ1-1; D gene: .; CDR3 protein: CASSEPALGTEAFF; CDR3 DNA: TGTGCCAGCAGTGAACCCGCTTTAGGCACTGAAGCTTTCTTT
CDR3 length: 16; V gene: TRBV18; J gene: TRBJ1-1; D gene: TRBD1; CDR3 protein: CASSPLQTGGGTEAFF; CDR3 DNA: TGTGCCAGCTCACCACTTCAAACAGGGGGTGGAACTGAAGCTTTCTTT
CDR3 length: 13; V gene: TRBV6-6; J gene: TRBJ1-1; D gene: .; CDR3 protein: CASSYSGGTEAFF; CDR3 DNA: TGTGCCAGCAGTTATTCGGGCGGCACTGAAGCTTTCTTT
CDR3 length: 13; V gene: TRBV7-9; J gene: TRBJ1-2; D gene: .; CDR3 protein: CASSFRDPDGYTF; CDR3 DNA: TGTGCCAGCAGCTTCCGGGACCCGGATGGCTACACCTTC
CDR3 length: 15; V gene: TRBV3-1/TRBV3-2; J gene: TRBJ2-3; D gene: TRBD2; CDR3 protein: CASSLTSGSADTQYF; CDR3 DNA: TGTGCCAGCAGTCTCACTAGCGGGAGCGCAGATACGCAGTATTTT
CDR3 length: 14; V gene: TRBV7-2; J gene: TRBJ2-7; D gene: .; CDR3 protein: CASSPRQVTYEQYF; CDR3 DNA: TGTGCCAGCAGCCCCAGACAGGTGACCTACGAGCAGTACTTC